The 31 T cell receptor beta chains reported below all come from one sample, sequenced in a study of blood T cell repertoires in COVID-19. The protocol was immunoSEQ multiplex PCR, while the TCRdb copy is restricted to in-frame clones and leaves out a portion. Of 140,000 to 150,000 clones in the sample, around 82% were seen once. Sequencing was carried out using peripheral blood. The receptors originated from a human donor in a cohort sampled during active COVID-19.

This clone was recorded only once. V is TRBV6-5 and J is TRBJ1-2, with a tentative D call TRBD1 (6 bases). Germline CDR1 MNHEY, CDR2 SVGAGI. The V end lost 5 bases, the J end lost 4 bases, and 14 bases lay between the germline ends. This CDR3 comprises 14 residues. The CDR3 region has the DNA TGTGCCAGCAGTATAATGGACAGAGGCTATGGCTACACCTTC. It yields the protein CASSIMDRGYGYTF.

The V gene is TRBV7-9, the J gene TRBJ1-1, with 8 bases lining up with TRBD1. Germline V gene data show CDR1 as SEHNR and CDR2 as FQNEAQ (reference sequence). The CDR3 runs 15 residues. V dropped 5 bases and J dropped 3; count of bases not matched to a gene: 8. CDR3 bases: TGTGCCAGCAGCGCTCCGACAGGGGCGGACACTGAAGCTTTCTTT. It yields the protein CASSAPTGADTEAFF.

This rearrangement joins TRBV29-1 to TRBJ2-6; TRBD2 matches 7 bases. Germline V lookup: CDR1 SQVTM, CDR2 ANQGSEA. This CDR3 comprises 12 residues. As DNA, the CDR3 is TGCGCCGGGGGGTCTGGGGCCAACGTCCTGACTTTC. It encodes CAGGSGANVLTF.

The rearrangement links TRBV18 to TRBJ1-1; 8 bases align to TRBD1. Germline assignment: CDR1 KGHSH and CDR2 LQKENI. V lost 2 bases to trimming and J lost 3 bases; unmatched junction nucleotides: 5. The CDR3 contains 15 residues. Here the CDR3 reads CASSPGQGAYTEAFF. The DNA of the CDR3 is TGTGCCAGCTCACCAGGACAGGGAGCGTACACTGAAGCTTTCTTT.

The chain recombines TRBV11-2 with TRBJ1-2; TRBD1 matches at 8 bases. The ends lost 5 bases at V and 2 bases at J; junction bases unmatched: 4. Germline CDR1 is SGHAT and CDR2 is FQNNGV. The CDR3 is 14 residues long. The CDR3 loop reads CASSPRQGNYGYTF. The CDR3 region has the DNA TGTGCCAGCAGCCCCCGACAGGGGAACTATGGCTACACCTTC.

This clone was observed a handful of times. V gene TRBV5-4 combines with J gene TRBJ1-2; 7 nucleotides match TRBD1. After removal of 0 bases from V and 4 bases from J, the junction contained 0 bases not matched to a gene. The CDR3 runs to 13 residues. Per the germline V gene, CDR1 is SGHNT and CDR2 is YYREEE (reference sequence). CDR3 nucleotide sequence: TGTGCCAGCAGCTTGGACAGGGGCTATGGCTACACCTTC. Residues: CASSLDRGYGYTF.

This chain links TRBV6-2 or TRBV6-3 with TRBJ2-7, with D possibly being TRBD1 (6 bases). V lost 2 bases and J 0 bases, leaving 14 bases between the germline ends. The CDR3 runs 16 residues. Germline CDR1 is MNHEY and CDR2 is SVGEGT. CDR3: CASSYGIDRSSYEQYV. CDR3 DNA: TGTGCCAGCAGTTACGGGATTGACAGGAGCTCCTACGAGCAGTACGTC.

The rearrangement links TRBV7-3 to TRBJ1-2; 9 positions match TRBD1. Looked up from germline, CDR1 is SGHTA and CDR2 is FQGTGA. The CDR3 is 14 amino acids. Trimming took 3 bases from V and 4 from J; bases not matched to a gene: 3. DNA of the CDR3: TGTGCCAGCAGCTTTACAGGGGGCCCCTATGGCTACACCTTC. Amino acid sequence: CASSFTGGPYGYTF.

The rearrangement joins TRBV7-2 to TRBJ1-4; D remains unclear. Germline V gene sequence: CDR1 SGHTA, CDR2 FQGNSA. CDR3 size: 16 residues. V lost 3 bases to trimming and J lost 8 bases, with 19 bases between them. The DNA for the CDR3 is TGTGCCAGCAGCTTGGCCCTAAAACGGGCGGGGGAAAAACTGTTTTTT. Translated, it gives CASSLALKRAGEKLFF.

The rearrangement uses TRBV19 and TRBJ1-2, with 7 bases fitting TRBD1. The CDR3 spans 13 residues. J gave up 6 bases and V 1 base, and 2 bases lay outside the gene matches. The germline gives CDR1 LNHDA, CDR2 SQIVND (reference sequence). CDR3 nucleotides: TGTGCCAGTAGTATAGGACAGGGAGATGGCTACACCTTC. Protein: CASSIGQGDGYTF.

J is TRBJ2-3 and V is TRBV6-2 or TRBV6-3; 7 nucleotides line up with TRBD2. Germline CDR1 MNHEY, CDR2 SVGEGT. With V trimmed by 4 bases and J by 11 bases, 12 bases remained unmatched. The CDR3 is 14 amino acids. The CDR3: CASSLFLGGFEQYF. The CDR3 nucleotides read TGTGCCAGCAGTTTGTTTCTCGGGGGGTTCGAGCAGTATTTT.

V is TRBV7-2 and J is TRBJ1-2; D is uncertain. This CDR3 has 14 residues. The germline V and J ends were trimmed by 5 bases and 8 bases, with 18 bases remaining between them. Germline V gives CDR1 SGHTA, CDR2 FQGNSA. The CDR3 protein is CASSPARRLAGYTF. The CDR3 DNA reads TGTGCCAGCAGCCCCGCTCGGAGATTGGCGGGCTACACCTTC.

The chain links TRBV9 to TRBJ2-1, with D perhaps TRBD2 (6 bases). The CDR3 runs 16 residues. Germline CDR1 and CDR2: SGDLS and YYNGEE. Trimming took 0 bases from V and 2 from J, leaving 12 bases between them. The CDR3 region has the DNA TGTGCCAGCAGCGTAGTGCCGGGAGCCCCCTACAATGAGCAGTTCTTC. It specifies CASSVVPGAPYNEQFF.

This rearrangement joins TRBV19 to TRBJ1-6; D is unclear. This CDR3 contains 14 residues. From germline, CDR1 is LNHDA and CDR2 SQIVND (reference sequence). Trimming removed 7 bases at V and 8 bases at J, with 15 bases between. CDR3 sequence (DNA): TGTGCCAGTACCGCGGGCTTCCGAGATTCACCCCTCCACTTT. Its translation: CASTAGFRDSPLHF.

This clone has just one count. CDR3 residues: CASSQDLDRGFYGYTF. The CDR3 DNA is TGCGCCAGCAGCCAAGATCTTGACAGGGGGTTCTATGGCTACACCTTC. V is TRBV4-1 and J is TRBJ1-2; TRBD1 matches at 9 bases. This CDR3 contains 16 residues. Losses at the gene ends were 0 bases for V and 4 bases for J; bases not matched to a gene: 6. CDR1 MGHRA and CDR2 YSYEKL come from the germline V gene.

The gene calls are TRBV28 and TRBJ2-5; D possibly corresponds to TRBD1 (6 bases). Germline CDR1 MDHEN, CDR2 SYDVKM. This CDR3 has 15 residues. The ends were cut back, 5 bases at V and 3 bases at J, with 16 bases in the middle. The CDR3 DNA reads TGTGCCAGCAGTCGTCTCGGACAGAAAGAAGAGACCCAGTACTTC. Translation: CASSRLGQKEETQYF.

The chain joins TRBV24-1 to TRBJ2-1; the match to TRBD2 covers 7 bases. Trimming removed 3 bases from V and 9 bases from J; junction bases left unmatched: 13. The germline CDR1 and CDR2 sequences are KGHDR and SFDVKD. This CDR3 spans 16 amino acids. Here the CDR3 reads CATSDVSGEVPGEQFF. DNA of the CDR3: TGTGCCACCAGTGATGTAAGCGGGGAAGTCCCCGGTGAGCAGTTCTTC.

This chain links TRBV7-8 with TRBJ1-2; D is unresolved. V gave up 4 bases and J gave up 0 bases, with 9 bases separating them. CDR3 length equals 14 residues. The germline gives CDR1 SGHVS, CDR2 FQNEAQ. Here the CDR3 reads CASSSGPANYGYTF. In DNA form, the CDR3 reads TGTGCCAGCAGCTCAGGTCCGGCTAACTATGGCTACACCTTC.

The chain uses TRBV6-2 or TRBV6-3 and TRBJ2-7; the match to TRBD2 covers 10 bases. The length of the CDR3 is 15 residues. Trimming took 4 bases from V and 4 from J; bases not matched to a gene: 7. The germline gives CDR1 MNHEY, CDR2 SVGEGT. The CDR3 nucleotides are TGTGCCAGCAGTTTGGGAGCGGGAGGGTATTACGAGCAGTACGTC. Protein sequence: CASSLGAGGYYEQYV.

The CDR3 nucleotides are TGTGCCAGCAGTTGGGCGTTACAAGAGACCCAGTACTTC. Translation: CASSWALQETQYF. This rearrangement joins TRBV11-2 to TRBJ2-5; D remains ambiguous. V shed 6 bases and J shed 2 bases, with 10 bases lying between them. The CDR3 sequence is 13 residues long. Germline loops: CDR1 SGHAT, CDR2 FQNNGV.

The chain employs TRBV9 and TRBJ1-1; unclear D gene. This CDR3 contains 16 residues. Germline V CDR1 and CDR2: SGDLS, YYNGEE. Trimming cost V 4 bases and J 1 base, with 17 bases left between them. CDR3 in DNA: TGTGCCAGCAGCCCGCGGGGTAACGGAGGGAACACTGAAGCTTTCTTT. Encoded protein: CASSPRGNGGNTEAFF.

The chain uses TRBV11-3 and TRBJ2-5; the match to TRBD1 covers 8 bases. The CDR3 contains 14 residues. From germline, CDR1 is SGHNT and CDR2 YENEEA. Unmatched junction bases numbered 4, after V lost 5 bases and J lost 2 bases. The CDR3 region has the DNA TGTGCCAGCAGCCCCCGGACAGGGCAAGAGACCCAGTACTTC. This codes for CASSPRTGQETQYF. Variable domain in full (rest from reference TRBV11-3 and TRBJ2-5): EAGVVQSPRYKIIEKKQPVAFWCNPISGHNTLYWYLQNLGQGPELLIRYENEEAVDDSQLPKDRFSAERLKGVDSTLKIQPAELGDSAVYLCASSPRTGQETQYFGPGTRLLVL.

The chain links TRBV7-2 to TRBJ2-3, with D perhaps matching TRBD2 (6 bases). From germline, CDR1 is SGHTA and CDR2 FQGNSA. CDR3 size: 17 residues. V gave up 3 bases and J gave up 1 base, with 17 bases separating them. The CDR3 DNA reads as TGTGCCAGCAGCTTCCCTCGGGACTTCCTAGGCACAGATACGCAGTATTTT. Protein: CASSFPRDFLGTDTQYF.

The V gene is TRBV27, the J gene TRBJ1-5, with TRBD1 as a possible D gene (5 bases). The CDR3 is made up of 17 amino acids. The V and J ends lost 5 bases and 0 bases respectively, with 17 bases between them. Germline assignment: CDR1 MNHEY and CDR2 SMNVEV (reference sequence). In DNA, the CDR3 is TGTGCCAGCAGTCCGCGGGGTAGGGGCGATAGCAATCAGCCCCAGCATTTT. Its protein is CASSPRGRGDSNQPQHF.

The rearrangement joins TRBV10-3 to TRBJ1-5, with D possibly TRBD1 on 5 matching bases. The CDR3 runs to 16 residues. Germline V lookup: CDR1 ENHRY, CDR2 SYGVKD. V lost 7 bases and J lost 2, with 18 bases in between. The CDR3 sequence is CAIKAGGASGNQPQHF. The CDR3 DNA reads TGTGCCATCAAGGCAGGTGGGGCGTCGGGCAATCAGCCCCAGCATTTT.

This clone came up once. The chain is built from TRBV6-5 and TRBJ1-1; TRBD1 is a possible D gene (5 bases). Germline V CDR1 and CDR2: MNHEY, SVGAGI. Trimming took 6 bases from V and 3 from J, leaving 14 bases between them. The CDR3 is 14 amino acids. The CDR3: CASRRGGGYTEAFF. The CDR3 nucleotides are TGTGCCAGCAGGCGGGGGGGAGGTTACACTGAAGCTTTCTTT.

This clone was observed a single time. The J gene is TRBJ2-1, the V gene TRBV11-2; TRBD2 is a possible D gene (6 bases). Germline assignment: CDR1 SGHAT and CDR2 FQNNGV. The CDR3 covers 18 residues. The V end was cut by 2 bases, the J end by 4 bases, with 21 bases between. For the CDR3, the DNA is TGTGCCAGCAGCTTAATAGTCGGTGGTAGCGGATCATACAATGAGCAGTTCTTC. This sequence encodes CASSLIVGGSGSYNEQFF.

The CDR3 coding sequence is TGTGCCAGCAGTTCTAACTCCTACGAGCAGTACGTC. Its protein is CASSSNSYEQYV. The chain recombines TRBV12-3 or TRBV12-4 with TRBJ2-7; no definite D call. This CDR3 region has 12 residues. The V and J ends lost 4 bases and 0 bases respectively, with 4 bases between them.

The V gene is TRBV7-9, the J gene TRBJ2-7; D is possibly TRBD2 (6 bases). V was shortened by 5 bases and J by 3 bases, with 11 bases between the two germline ends. The CDR3 runs 13 residues. Germline V gene sequence: CDR1 SEHNR, CDR2 FQNEAQ (reference sequence). The CDR3 DNA sequence: TGTGCCAGCAGCCAATCCGGGGGCTACGAGCAGTACTTC. The encoded protein is CASSQSGGYEQYF.

This sequence joins TRBV19 and TRBJ2-2; perhaps TRBD2 as D (5 bases). With 4 bases removed from V and 4 bases from J, the gap between germline ends came to 16 bases. The CDR3 contains 16 residues. CDR1 is LNHDA and CDR2 is SQIVND in the germline V gene (reference sequence). The CDR3 DNA reads as TGTGCCAGTAGTACTACCGGGATAACACTCACCGGGGAGCTGTTTTTT. As protein: CASSTTGITLTGELFF.

The V gene is TRBV21-1, the J gene TRBJ1-1; the D call of TRBD1 is as the table states it, not checked on the DNA. TRBV21-1 is a known pseudogene. The CDR3 runs 17 residues. The CDR3 bases are TGTGCCAGCAGCAATGGTATATGGGGCAGGGATGGCACTGAAGCTTTCTTT. Translated: CASSNGIWGRDGTEAFF.